The clone carrying this T cell receptor beta chain came up once. The antigen is undetermined. The sample originates from a study of graft-versus-host responses after intestinal transplantation. On the study more broadly: The whole recipient group had anti-thymocyte globulin induction followed by tacrolimus and steroids for three to four years.

Produced via immunoSEQ multiplex PCR; TCRdb's table is partial and in-frame only. The table lists tens of thousands of clones, 90% to 95% of them singletons, with roughly 1.5% in the top ten. The TCR originated in a human donor who was the organ donor for an intestinal transplant. The sample was unstimulated CD8+ T cells sorted from spleen or lymph node cells, taken before transplant.

CDR3 nucleotides: TGTGCCATCAGCCGACAGGTAAAGCACACTGAAGCTTTCTTT. As protein: CAISRQVKHTEAFF. This chain connects TRBV10-3 to TRBJ1-1; possibly TRBD1 for D (6 bases). The germline gives CDR1 ENHRY, CDR2 SYGVKD. Trimming cost V 6 bases and J 3 bases, with 14 bases left between them. The CDR3 extends over 14 amino acids.